This T cell receptor (beta chain) appears in the sequencing data of a study of cytomegalovirus exposure and HLA in healthy donors. With 3 bases clipped from V and 3 bases from J, the junction kept 9 bases outside the gene matches. Per the germline V gene, CDR1 is MNHEY and CDR2 is SVGAGI. The CDR3 contains 16 residues. Researchers ran the PCR with 60 Vbeta and 13 Jbeta primers. Some clones are missing from TCRdb's copy, which holds only in-frame ones; the method was immunoSEQ multiplex PCR. The sample lists more than 95,000 clones, 65% to 80% occurring once. Source material: PBMCs. V is TRBV6-5 and J is TRBJ2-3, with 7 bases that match TRBD2. The sequence derives from a man aged 30 to 39 in good health and CMV-seronegative. This chain's CDR3 is CASSYPSGGGTDTQYF. CDR3 nucleotides: TGTGCCAGCAGTTATCCCTCGGGAGGAGGGACAGATACGCAGTATTTT.